These 5 T cell receptor beta chains were sequenced from one sample in a study of OX40 agonist ivuxolimab in advanced cancers. Repertoires were generated with immunoSEQ multiplex PCR, while TCRdb's copy carries only in-frame clones and drops some. Of tens of thousands of clones listed, roughly 84% are singletons. The specimen comprised CD4+ or CD8+ T cells sorted from blood, sampled in a trial of the OX40 agonist ivuxolimab. These TCRs come from an adult with an advanced solid tumor such as melanoma, head and neck, liver or kidney cancer.

The chain combines TRBV7-9 with TRBJ2-7; the D is unclear. Per the germline V gene, CDR1 is SEHNR and CDR2 is FQNEAQ (reference sequence). This CDR3 has 12 residues. V gave up 5 bases and J gave up 1 base, with 6 bases separating them. This CDR3 reads CASSRSSYEQYF. CDR3 coding DNA: TGTGCCAGCAGCCGAAGTTCCTACGAGCAGTACTTC.

The chain combines TRBV5-1 with TRBJ2-7; 8 nucleotides match TRBD1. In germline, CDR1 is SGHRS, CDR2 YFSETQ. The junction had 6 bases not matched to a gene; V was cut back by 4 bases and J by 3 bases. The CDR3 loop spans 14 amino acids. Here the CDR3 DNA reads TGCGCCAGCAGCACCTCAGGGGGCAGCTACGAGCAGTACTTC. This gives the protein CASSTSGGSYEQYF.

In this sample, this clone turned up a few times. V gene TRBV5-1 combines with J gene TRBJ2-1; 8 nucleotides line up with TRBD1. The junction had 9 bases not matched to a gene; V was cut back by 0 bases and J by 7 bases. CDR1 SGHRS and CDR2 YFSETQ come from the germline V gene. There are 16 residues in the CDR3. Here the CDR3 reads CASSLGAGGAWNEQFF. The DNA of the CDR3 is TGCGCCAGCAGCTTGGGGGCAGGGGGCGCGTGGAATGAGCAGTTCTTC.

The rearrangement uses TRBV7-6 and TRBJ2-7, with D possibly matching TRBD1 (5 bases). This CDR3 is 13 amino acids long. Germline V CDR1 and CDR2: SGHVS, FNYEAQ. The V end was cut by 5 bases, the J end by 3 bases, with 11 bases between. The CDR3, as DNA: TGTGCCAGCAGCCATCGACAGAACTACGAGCAGTACTTC. This encodes CASSHRQNYEQYF.

The J gene is TRBJ1-1, the V gene TRBV19; D gene ambiguous. Trimming cost V 4 bases and J 2 bases, with 14 bases left between them. The germline gives CDR1 LNHDA, CDR2 SQIVND (reference sequence). The CDR3 has 15 residues. CDR3 nucleotide sequence: TGTGCCAGTAGTAACCGACGGATTAGAAACACTGAAGCTTTCTTT. Translated, it gives CASSNRRIRNTEAFF.